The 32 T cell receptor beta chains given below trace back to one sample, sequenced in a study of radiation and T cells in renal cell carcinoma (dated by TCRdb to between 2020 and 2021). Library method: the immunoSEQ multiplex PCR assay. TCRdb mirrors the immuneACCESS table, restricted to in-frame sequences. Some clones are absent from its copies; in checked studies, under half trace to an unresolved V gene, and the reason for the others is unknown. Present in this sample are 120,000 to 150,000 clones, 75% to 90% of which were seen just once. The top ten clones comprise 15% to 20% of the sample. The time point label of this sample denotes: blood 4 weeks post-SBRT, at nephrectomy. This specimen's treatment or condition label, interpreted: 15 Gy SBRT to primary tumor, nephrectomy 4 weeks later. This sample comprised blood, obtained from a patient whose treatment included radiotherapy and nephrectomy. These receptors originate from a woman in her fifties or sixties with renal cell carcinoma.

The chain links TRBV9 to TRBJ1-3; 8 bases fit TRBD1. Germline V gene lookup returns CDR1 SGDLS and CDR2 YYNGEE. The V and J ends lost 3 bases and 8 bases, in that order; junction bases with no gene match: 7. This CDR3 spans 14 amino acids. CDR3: CASSGQGNFDTIYF. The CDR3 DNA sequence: TGTGCCAGCAGCGGACAGGGGAATTTTGACACCATATATTTT.

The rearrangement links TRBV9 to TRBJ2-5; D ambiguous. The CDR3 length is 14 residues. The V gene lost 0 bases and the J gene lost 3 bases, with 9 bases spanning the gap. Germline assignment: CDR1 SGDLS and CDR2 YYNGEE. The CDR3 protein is CASSVGVDKETQYF. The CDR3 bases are TGTGCCAGCAGCGTAGGGGTGGATAAAGAGACCCAGTACTTC.

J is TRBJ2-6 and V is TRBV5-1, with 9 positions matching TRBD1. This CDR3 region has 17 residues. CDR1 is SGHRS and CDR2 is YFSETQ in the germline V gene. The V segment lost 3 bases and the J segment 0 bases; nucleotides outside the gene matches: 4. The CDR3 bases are TGCGCCAGCAGCTGGGACAGGGAGTCCTCTGGGGCCAACGTCCTGACTTTC. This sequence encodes CASSWDRESSGANVLTF.

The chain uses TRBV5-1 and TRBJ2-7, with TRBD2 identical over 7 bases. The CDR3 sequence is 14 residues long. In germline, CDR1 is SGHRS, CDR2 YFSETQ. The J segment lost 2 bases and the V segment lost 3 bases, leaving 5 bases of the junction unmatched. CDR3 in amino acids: CASSWGRATYEQYF. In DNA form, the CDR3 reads TGCGCCAGCAGCTGGGGGAGGGCGACCTACGAGCAGTACTTC.

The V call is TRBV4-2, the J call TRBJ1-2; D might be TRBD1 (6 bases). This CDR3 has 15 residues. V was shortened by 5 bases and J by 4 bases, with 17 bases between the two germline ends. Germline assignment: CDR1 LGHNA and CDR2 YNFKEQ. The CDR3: CASSLSGGQSYGYTF. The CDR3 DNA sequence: TGTGCCAGCAGCTTATCCGGGGGGCAGAGCTATGGCTACACCTTC.

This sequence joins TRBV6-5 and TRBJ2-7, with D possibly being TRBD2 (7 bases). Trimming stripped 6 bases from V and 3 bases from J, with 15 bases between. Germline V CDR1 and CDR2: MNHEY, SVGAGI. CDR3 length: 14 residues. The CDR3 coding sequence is TGTGCCAGCAGCCTGGCCGGGGGGCACTACGAGCAGTACTTC. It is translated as CASSLAGGHYEQYF.

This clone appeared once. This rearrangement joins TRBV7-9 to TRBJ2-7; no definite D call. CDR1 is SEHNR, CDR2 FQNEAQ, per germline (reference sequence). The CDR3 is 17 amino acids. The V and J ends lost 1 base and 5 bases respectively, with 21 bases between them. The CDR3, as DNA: TGTGCCAGCAGCTTAGGCATCGCGGCCGACCCCTTCGACGAGCAGTACTTC. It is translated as CASSLGIAADPFDEQYF.

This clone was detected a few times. The CDR3 DNA is TGTGCCAGCAGCTTGGGTGTGGGGGGCAATCAGCCCCAGCATTTT. The encoded protein is CASSLGVGGNQPQHF. V is TRBV5-4 and J is TRBJ1-5; weak D call: TRBD1 (5 bases). Germline V lookup: CDR1 SGHNT, CDR2 YYREEE (reference sequence). Trimming took off 0 bases at V and 2 bases at J, with 9 bases between the two ends. The CDR3 covers 15 residues.

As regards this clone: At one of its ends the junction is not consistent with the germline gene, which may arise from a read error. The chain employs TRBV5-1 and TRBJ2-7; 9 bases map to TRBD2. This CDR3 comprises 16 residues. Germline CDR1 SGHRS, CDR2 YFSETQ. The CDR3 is CASQRGAGGISNEQYF. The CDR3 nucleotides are TGCGCCAGTCAACGTGGAGCGGGAGGAATCTCCAACGAGCAGTACTTC.

The CDR3 sequence: CASSYRGATENTEAFF. Written as DNA, the CDR3 is TGTGCCAGCAGTTACCGGGGCGCGACGGAGAACACTGAAGCTTTCTTT. The chain joins TRBV27 to TRBJ1-1; perhaps TRBD1 as D (5 bases). Germline V CDR1 and CDR2: MNHEY, SMNVEV (reference sequence). V was clipped by 4 bases and J by 1 base, with 16 bases between them. CDR3 length equals 16 residues.

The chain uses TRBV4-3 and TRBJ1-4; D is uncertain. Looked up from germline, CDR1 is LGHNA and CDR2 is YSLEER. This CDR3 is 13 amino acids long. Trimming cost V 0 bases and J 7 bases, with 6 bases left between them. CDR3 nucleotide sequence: TGCGCCAGCAGCCAAGAAGTAGGTGAAAAACTGTTTTTT. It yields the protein CASSQEVGEKLFF.

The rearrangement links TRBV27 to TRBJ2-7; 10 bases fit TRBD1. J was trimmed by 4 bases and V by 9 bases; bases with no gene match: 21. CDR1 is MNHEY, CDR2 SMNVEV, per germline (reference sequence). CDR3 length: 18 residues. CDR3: CARTFLDRGKYFPYEQYF. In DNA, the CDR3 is TGTGCCAGGACTTTCTTGGACAGGGGGAAGTATTTCCCATACGAGCAGTACTTC.

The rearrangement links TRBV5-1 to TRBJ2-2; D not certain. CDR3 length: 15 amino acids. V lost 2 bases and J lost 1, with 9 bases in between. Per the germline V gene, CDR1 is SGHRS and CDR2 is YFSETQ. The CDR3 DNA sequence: TGCGCCAGCAGCTTTGGCAGAAAGAACACCGGGGAGCTGTTTTTT. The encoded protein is CASSFGRKNTGELFF.

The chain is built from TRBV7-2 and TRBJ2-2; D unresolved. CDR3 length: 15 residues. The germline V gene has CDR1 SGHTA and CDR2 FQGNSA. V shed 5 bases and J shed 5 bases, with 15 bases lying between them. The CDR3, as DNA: TGTGCCAGCAGCAATTTTGGGGTATTGACCGGGGAGCTGTTTTTT. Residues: CASSNFGVLTGELFF.

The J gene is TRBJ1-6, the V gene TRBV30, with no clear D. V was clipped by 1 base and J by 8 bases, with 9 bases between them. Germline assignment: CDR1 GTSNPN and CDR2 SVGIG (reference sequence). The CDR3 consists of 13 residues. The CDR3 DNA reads TGTGCCTGGAGTGATAGGGTGGATTCACCCCTCCACTTT. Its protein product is CAWSDRVDSPLHF.

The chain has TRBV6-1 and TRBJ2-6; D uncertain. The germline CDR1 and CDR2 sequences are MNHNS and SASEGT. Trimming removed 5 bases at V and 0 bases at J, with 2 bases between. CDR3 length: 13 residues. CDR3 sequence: CASSNSGANVLTF. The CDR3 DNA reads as TGTGCCAGCAGTAACTCTGGGGCCAACGTCCTGACTTTC.

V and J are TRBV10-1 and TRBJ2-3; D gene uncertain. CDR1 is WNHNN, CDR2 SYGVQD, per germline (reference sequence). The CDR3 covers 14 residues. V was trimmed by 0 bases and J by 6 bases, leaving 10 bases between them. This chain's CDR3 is CASSESPWSDTQYF. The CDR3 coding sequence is TGCGCCAGCAGTGAGTCACCGTGGTCGGATACGCAGTATTTT.

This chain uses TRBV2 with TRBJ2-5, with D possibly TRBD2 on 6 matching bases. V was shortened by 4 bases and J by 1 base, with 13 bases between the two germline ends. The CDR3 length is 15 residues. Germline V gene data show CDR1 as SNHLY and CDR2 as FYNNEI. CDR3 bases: TGTGCCAGCAGTGGGGGAGGCCATGTCCAAGAGACCCAGTACTTC. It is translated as CASSGGGHVQETQYF.

CDR3 bases: TGTGCCATCAGTGGGACAGGGCCGACCGTGTACGAGCAGTACTTC. This gives the protein CAISGTGPTVYEQYF. This sequence joins TRBV10-3 and TRBJ2-7; 8 bases align to TRBD1. V dropped 4 bases and J dropped 4; count of bases not matched to a gene: 9. The CDR3 contains 15 residues. The germline V gene has CDR1 ENHRY and CDR2 SYGVKD.

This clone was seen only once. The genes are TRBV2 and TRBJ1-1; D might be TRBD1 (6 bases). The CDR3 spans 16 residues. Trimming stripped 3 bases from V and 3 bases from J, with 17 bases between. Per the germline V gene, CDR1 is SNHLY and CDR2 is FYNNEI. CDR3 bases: TGTGCCAGCAGTGAGATCCTGGGGGGCGGAGACACTGAAGCTTTCTTT. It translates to CASSEILGGGDTEAFF.

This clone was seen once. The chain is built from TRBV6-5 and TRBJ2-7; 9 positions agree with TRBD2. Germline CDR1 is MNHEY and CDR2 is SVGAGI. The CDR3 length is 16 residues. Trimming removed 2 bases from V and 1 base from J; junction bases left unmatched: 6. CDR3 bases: TGTGCCAGCAGTTACGGACTAGCGCGCCGGTCCTACGAGCAGTACTTC. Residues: CASSYGLARRSYEQYF.

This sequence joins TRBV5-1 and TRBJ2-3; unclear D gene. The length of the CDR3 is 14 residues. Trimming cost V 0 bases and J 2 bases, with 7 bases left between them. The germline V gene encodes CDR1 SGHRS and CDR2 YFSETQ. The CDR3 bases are TGCGCCAGCAGCTTGGAGGACCCCACAGATACGCAGTATTTT. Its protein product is CASSLEDPTDTQYF.

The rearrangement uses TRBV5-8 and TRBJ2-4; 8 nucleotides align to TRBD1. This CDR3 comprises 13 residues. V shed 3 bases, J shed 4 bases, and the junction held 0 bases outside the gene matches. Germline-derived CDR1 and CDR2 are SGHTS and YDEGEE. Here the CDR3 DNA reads TGTGCCAGCAGCTGGGACAGGAAAAACATTCAGTACTTC. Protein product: CASSWDRKNIQYF.

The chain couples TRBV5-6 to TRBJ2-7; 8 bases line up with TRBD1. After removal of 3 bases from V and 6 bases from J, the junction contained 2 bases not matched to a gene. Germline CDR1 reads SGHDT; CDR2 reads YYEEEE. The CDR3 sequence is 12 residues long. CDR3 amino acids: CASSYTGGEQYF. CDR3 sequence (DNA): TGTGCCAGCAGCTATACAGGGGGCGAGCAGTACTTC.

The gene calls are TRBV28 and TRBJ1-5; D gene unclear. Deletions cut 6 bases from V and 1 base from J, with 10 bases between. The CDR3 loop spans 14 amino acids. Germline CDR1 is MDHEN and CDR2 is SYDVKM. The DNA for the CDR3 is TGTGCCAGCAGGGGCCCTGGGAGCAATCAGCCCCAGCATTTT. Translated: CASRGPGSNQPQHF.

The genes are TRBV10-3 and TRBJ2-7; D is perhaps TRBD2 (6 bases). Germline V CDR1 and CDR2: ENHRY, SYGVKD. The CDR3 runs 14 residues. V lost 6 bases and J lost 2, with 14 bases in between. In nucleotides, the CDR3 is TGTGCCATCAGCCCCGGGGGATCTGCCTACGAGCAGTACTTC. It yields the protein CAISPGGSAYEQYF.

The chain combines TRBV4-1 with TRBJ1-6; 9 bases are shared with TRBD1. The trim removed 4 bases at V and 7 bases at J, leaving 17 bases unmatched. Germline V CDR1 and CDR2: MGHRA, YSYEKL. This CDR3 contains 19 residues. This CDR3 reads CASSPSGTGIYGSNSPLHF. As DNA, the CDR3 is TGCGCCAGCAGCCCGTCTGGGACAGGGATATATGGATCGAATTCACCCCTCCACTTT.

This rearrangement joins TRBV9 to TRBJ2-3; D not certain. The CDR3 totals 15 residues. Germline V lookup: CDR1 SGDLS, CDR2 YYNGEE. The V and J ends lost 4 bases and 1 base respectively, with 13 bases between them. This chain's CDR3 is CASSPRWGGTDTQYF. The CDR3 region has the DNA TGTGCCAGCAGCCCTAGGTGGGGTGGCACAGATACGCAGTATTTT.

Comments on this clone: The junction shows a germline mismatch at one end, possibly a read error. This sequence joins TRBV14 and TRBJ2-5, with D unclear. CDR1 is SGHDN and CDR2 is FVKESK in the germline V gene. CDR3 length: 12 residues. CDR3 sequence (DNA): TGTGCCAGCAGCCAAGAGCAAGGGACCCAGTACTTC. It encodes CASSQEQGTQYF.

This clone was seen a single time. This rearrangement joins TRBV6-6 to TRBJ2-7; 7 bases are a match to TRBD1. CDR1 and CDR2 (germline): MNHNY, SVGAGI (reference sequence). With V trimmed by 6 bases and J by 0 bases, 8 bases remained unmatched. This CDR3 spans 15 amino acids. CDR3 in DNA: TGTGCCAGCAGACTCGGACAGGACAGCTCCTACGAGCAGTACTTC. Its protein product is CASRLGQDSSYEQYF.

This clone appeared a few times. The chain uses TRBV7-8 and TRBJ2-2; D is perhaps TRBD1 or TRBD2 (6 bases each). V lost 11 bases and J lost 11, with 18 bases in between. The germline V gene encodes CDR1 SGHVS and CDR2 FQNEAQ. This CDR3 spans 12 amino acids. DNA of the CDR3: TGTGCCCAAAAAGACTCGGGGGCAGAGCTGTTTTTT. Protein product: CAQKDSGAELFF.

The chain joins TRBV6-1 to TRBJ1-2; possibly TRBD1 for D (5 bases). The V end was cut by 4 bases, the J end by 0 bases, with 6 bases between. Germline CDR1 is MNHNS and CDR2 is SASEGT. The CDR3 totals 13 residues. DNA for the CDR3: TGTGCCAGCAGTGGACAGCCTAACTATGGCTACACCTTC. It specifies CASSGQPNYGYTF.